The 26 T cell receptor beta chains below all came from one sample that was sequenced in a study of cytomegalovirus exposure and HLA in healthy donors. This PCR relied on a set of 60 Vbeta primers and 13 Jbeta primers. Profiling relied on immunoSEQ multiplex PCR, and the TCRdb table lists in-frame clones only, not all of them. Among 85,000 to 110,000 clones listed, around 80% were seen once. Sequencing was performed on PBMCs. The receptors shown here come from a woman aged 18-30 years in good health and CMV-seropositive.

The gene calls are TRBV11-2 and TRBJ2-5; D perhaps matches TRBD2 (6 bases). Trimming took 5 bases from V and 4 from J, leaving 14 bases between them. This CDR3 comprises 14 residues. CDR1 and CDR2 from the germline V gene are SGHAT and FQNNGV. The CDR3: CASSPGLTTETQYF. CDR3 sequence (DNA): TGTGCCAGCAGCCCGGGACTCACCACAGAGACCCAGTACTTC.

The genes are TRBV27 and TRBJ2-7; no reliable D call. Between the trimmed V and J ends, which lost 1 base and 5 bases, there was a span of 24 bases. Germline assignment: CDR1 MNHEY and CDR2 SMNVEV (reference sequence). The CDR3 consists of 18 residues. CDR3 coding DNA: TGTGCCAGCAGTTTATTTTTCGTCTACCAACCTCCTCGCCACGAGCAGTACTTC. Amino acid sequence: CASSLFFVYQPPRHEQYF.

CDR3 residues: CASSPRSGDTQYF. CDR3 in DNA: TGCGCCAGCAGCCCGAGATCGGGGGATACGCAGTATTTT. The rearrangement joins TRBV5-1 to TRBJ2-3, with a tentative D call TRBD2 (5 bases). The CDR3 runs 13 residues. Germline assignment: CDR1 SGHRS and CDR2 YFSETQ. The ends were cut back, 4 bases at V and 6 bases at J, with 12 bases in the middle.

The chain is built from TRBV9 and TRBJ2-3, with a tentative D call TRBD2 (6 bases). The CDR3 covers 16 residues. Trimming cost V 0 bases and J 0 bases, with 11 bases left between them. Germline lookup yields CDR1 SGDLS and CDR2 YYNGEE. This chain's CDR3 is CASSVGLSGSTDTQYF. The CDR3 DNA reads TGTGCCAGCAGCGTAGGGCTTAGCGGTAGCACAGATACGCAGTATTTT.

J is TRBJ2-2 and V is TRBV2; 9 nucleotides agree with TRBD1. The CDR3 has 17 residues. Germline assignment: CDR1 SNHLY and CDR2 FYNNEI. The V segment lost 2 bases and the J segment 3 bases; nucleotides outside the gene matches: 7. CDR3 in DNA: TGTGCCAGCAGTGAAAGCGGACAGGGGTCGGACACCGGGGAGCTGTTTTTT. Its translation: CASSESGQGSDTGELFF.

V and J are TRBV7-2 and TRBJ1-2; 8 bases are a match to TRBD1. The ends lost 0 bases at V and 3 bases at J; junction bases unmatched: 6. The length of the CDR3 is 16 residues. Germline lookup yields CDR1 SGHTA and CDR2 FQGNSA. DNA for the CDR3: TGTGCCAGCAGCTTAGCATCGGACAGGGTGGACTATGGCTACACCTTC. The encoded protein is CASSLASDRVDYGYTF.

The V call is TRBV5-1, the J call TRBJ1-3; D unresolved. V lost 6 bases to trimming and J lost 1 base, with 11 bases between them. The CDR3 sequence is 14 residues long. Germline CDR1 SGHRS, CDR2 YFSETQ. The CDR3 region is CASTTGGSGNTIYF. CDR3 sequence (DNA): TGCGCCAGCACCACGGGCGGGTCTGGAAACACCATATATTTT.

The chain uses TRBV10-1 and TRBJ1-1; D unresolved. Germline CDR1 and CDR2: WNHNN and SYGVQD (reference sequence). The CDR3 has 16 residues. V lost 0 bases and J 4 bases, leaving 15 bases between the germline ends. CDR3 protein: CASSESPGSIGTEAFF. The CDR3 coding sequence is TGCGCCAGCAGTGAGTCCCCGGGGTCAATTGGCACTGAAGCTTTCTTT.

The sample holds one count of this clone. The chain combines TRBV18 with TRBJ1-3; maybe TRBD1 (6 bases). V lost 6 bases and J 0 bases, leaving 15 bases between the germline ends. The CDR3 consists of 16 residues. CDR1 and CDR2 (germline): KGHSH, LQKENI. CDR3 coding DNA: TGTGCCAGCTCCAACCCAGGACAGAGCTCTGGAAACACCATATATTTT. Translating it yields CASSNPGQSSGNTIYF.

CDR3 nucleotides: TGTGCCAGCAGGTCGGGACAGGGGGGGATCATGAACACTGAAGCTTTCTTT. The encoded protein is CASRSGQGGIMNTEAFF. The chain joins TRBV2 to TRBJ1-1; 11 nucleotides line up with TRBD1. V was pared by 6 bases and J by 0 bases, with 9 bases of the junction left unmatched. CDR3 size: 17 residues. The germline CDR1 and CDR2 sequences are SNHLY and FYNNEI.

This chain joins TRBV11-2 and TRBJ2-6, with D tentatively TRBD2 (5 bases). The CDR3 extends over 19 amino acids. Deletions cut 1 base from V and 0 bases from J, with 16 bases between. Germline CDR1 and CDR2: SGHAT and FQNNGV. CDR3 amino acids: CASSLVFQRRSSGANVLTF. Here the CDR3 DNA reads TGTGCCAGCAGCTTAGTCTTCCAGCGGAGGAGCTCTGGGGCCAACGTCCTGACTTTC.

The chain is built from TRBV23-1 and TRBJ2-5; TRBD2 is a possible D gene (6 bases). TRBV23-1 is filed as an ORF, its function uncertain. CDR3 size: 17 residues. Deletions cut 0 bases from V and 5 bases from J, with 19 bases between. The chain's CDR3 is CASSQSLGGALPETQYF. As DNA, the CDR3 is TGCGCCAGCAGTCAATCCCTCGGAGGGGCCCTACCGGAGACCCAGTACTTC.

The rearrangement joins TRBV5-1 to TRBJ1-2; possible D gene TRBD1, 5 bases. This CDR3 comprises 16 residues. Trimming pared 0 bases from V and 3 bases from J, leaving 15 bases between. CDR1 and CDR2 (germline): SGHRS, YFSETQ. In nucleotides, the CDR3 is TGCGCCAGCAGCTTGGGCCCGGGCAGCAGGGACTATGGCTACACCTTC. This translates into CASSLGPGSRDYGYTF.

The chain recombines TRBV5-1 with TRBJ1-6, with TRBD1 matching 11 bases. The CDR3 spans 15 residues. Germline values: CDR1 SGHRS, CDR2 YFSETQ. The J segment lost 8 bases and the V segment lost 4 bases, leaving 5 bases of the junction unmatched. The CDR3 loop is CASSPTGQGDSPLHF. CDR3 bases: TGCGCCAGCAGCCCCACGGGACAGGGGGATTCACCCCTCCACTTT.

The V and J genes are TRBV27 and TRBJ2-1; D might be TRBD1 (5 bases). Germline assignment: CDR1 MNHEY and CDR2 SMNVEV (reference sequence). The V gene lost 3 bases and the J gene lost 4 bases, with 7 bases spanning the gap. The CDR3 length is 13 residues. The CDR3 DNA sequence: TGTGCCAGCAGTTTTAACAGGTACAATGAGCAGTTCTTC. The encoded protein is CASSFNRYNEQFF.

This chain connects TRBV5-1 to TRBJ1-1, with 7 nucleotides matching TRBD1. V was pared by 1 base and J by 2 bases, with 8 bases of the junction left unmatched. CDR1 is SGHRS and CDR2 is YFSETQ in the germline V gene. The CDR3 runs 16 residues. The CDR3 DNA follows: TGCGCCAGCAGCTTGATGGCAACAGGGGAAAACACTGAAGCTTTCTTT. As protein: CASSLMATGENTEAFF.

There are a few counts of this clone. This chain uses TRBV5-5 with TRBJ2-5, with D possibly being TRBD2 (5 bases). Germline CDR1 SGHKS, CDR2 YYEKEE (reference sequence). V was clipped by 4 bases and J by 5 bases, with 12 bases between them. The CDR3 is 13 amino acids. DNA of the CDR3: TGTGCCAGCAGCCAGAGGACTCCCGAGACCCAGTACTTC. This gives the protein CASSQRTPETQYF.

This clone has just one count. This rearrangement joins TRBV25-1 to TRBJ2-3; D uncertain. Trimming left V 4 bases short and J 11 bases short, with 10 bases between. The CDR3 is 11 residues long. Germline CDR1 MGHDK, CDR2 SYGVNS. The CDR3 DNA is TGTGCCAGCAGTGCACTATATGAGCAGTATTTT. This gives the protein CASSALYEQYF.

The chain links TRBV28 to TRBJ1-1; maybe TRBD1 (6 bases). Trimming left V 6 bases short and J 1 base short, with 12 bases between. CDR1 MDHEN and CDR2 SYDVKM come from the germline V gene. CDR3 size: 14 residues. The CDR3: CASRGRDKNTEAFF. Here the CDR3 DNA reads TGTGCCAGCAGGGGGAGGGACAAGAACACTGAAGCTTTCTTT. Based on the CDR3 plus reference TRBV28 and TRBJ1-1, the full variable domain is DVKVTQSSRYLVKRTGEKVFLECVQDMDHENMFWYRQDPGLGLRLIYFSYDVKMKEKGDIPEGYSVSREKKERFSLILESASTNQTSMYLCASRGRDKNTEAFFGQGTRLTVV.

The chain links TRBV7-2 to TRBJ1-2, with 10 bases aligning to TRBD1. V was pared by 0 bases and J by 7 bases, with 11 bases of the junction left unmatched. Per the germline V gene, CDR1 is SGHTA and CDR2 is FQGNSA. The CDR3 consists of 17 residues. The CDR3 region has the DNA TGTGCCAGCAGCTTAGCTAGTGGGACAGGGGCTCGAAGTGGCTACACCTTC. It is translated as CASSLASGTGARSGYTF.

This clone has only one observation. V usage is TRBV10-3 and J usage is TRBJ2-7, with a possible D match to TRBD1 (6 bases). From germline, CDR1 is ENHRY and CDR2 SYGVKD. Trimming pared 2 bases from V and 2 bases from J, leaving 13 bases between. The CDR3 sequence is 15 residues long. CDR3 region: CAISEGTLAAYEQYF. CDR3 nucleotides: TGTGCCATCAGTGAGGGGACACTCGCCGCCTACGAGCAGTACTTC.

The chain uses TRBV6-5 and TRBJ2-7; the match to TRBD1 covers 8 bases. Germline loops: CDR1 MNHEY, CDR2 SVGAGI. This CDR3 has 15 amino acids. After removal of 2 bases from V and 3 bases from J, the junction contained 6 bases not matched to a gene. CDR3 DNA: TGTGCCAGCAGTTACCCCGGACAGGGTTTCTACGAGCAGTACTTC. It translates to CASSYPGQGFYEQYF.

This clone was picked up a small number of times. The V gene is TRBV12-2, the J gene TRBJ2-3; the D call in the table, TRBD1, was not verified against the DNA. TRBV12-2 is tagged as a pseudogene. The CDR3 is made up of 16 amino acids. CDR3 nucleotide sequence: TGTGCAAGTCGCTTAGCTTACCCAGGCAGCACAGATACGCAGTATTTT. It encodes CASRLAYPGSTDTQYF.

The gene calls are TRBV7-8 and TRBJ1-1; D may be TRBD1 (6 bases). Trimming pared 5 bases from V and 0 bases from J, leaving 13 bases between. There are 15 residues in the CDR3. CDR1 and CDR2 (germline): SGHVS, FQNEAQ. The CDR3 region has the DNA TGTGCCAGCAGCCCGAGGGACACGTTGAACACTGAAGCTTTCTTT. Translation gives CASSPRDTLNTEAFF.

This CDR3 is CASSESRGIEQFF. The CDR3 bases are TGTGCCAGCAGTGAATCCAGGGGGATTGAGCAGTTCTTC. The chain couples TRBV2 to TRBJ2-1; the match to TRBD1 covers 7 bases. The V gene end was trimmed by 2 bases and the J gene end by 9 bases; junction bases not matched to a gene: 4. The germline V gene has CDR1 SNHLY and CDR2 FYNNEI. This CDR3 has 13 residues.

There are a few counts of this clone. The chain combines TRBV6-5 with TRBJ1-4; no reliable D call. V lost 5 bases, J lost 9 bases, and 19 bases lay in between. From germline, CDR1 is MNHEY and CDR2 SVGAGI. CDR3 length: 15 residues. CDR3 in amino acids: CASSPNTQARKKLFF. For the CDR3, the DNA is TGTGCCAGCAGTCCGAACACCCAGGCACGGAAAAAACTGTTTTTT.